This T cell receptor (beta chain) was captured in a study of PD-1 blockade in mismatch repair-deficient tumors. The CDR3 has 15 amino acids. The germline V and J ends were trimmed by 0 bases and 0 bases, with 7 bases remaining between them. Per the germline V gene, CDR1 is SGDLS and CDR2 is YYNGEE. The method was immunoSEQ multiplex PCR; TCRdb's version includes in-frame clones alone and lacks a portion of them. There are tens of thousands of clones in the sample; 80% to 90% occur only once, and about 6% lies in the top ten. The rearrangement links TRBV9 to TRBJ2-1; D gene ambiguous. The sequences come from peripheral blood, collected 44 weeks after starting pembrolizumab. The source of this sequence is an adult with mismatch repair-deficient cancer. The CDR3 DNA reads as TGTGCCAGCAGCGTAGACGTGAGCTCCTACAATGAGCAGTTCTTC. The encoded protein is CASSVDVSSYNEQFF.